This T cell receptor beta chain was recovered during a study of T cells in localized non-small cell lung cancer. Sequenced by immunoSEQ multiplex PCR; TCRdb stores in-frame clones only, minus some. The sample lists 20,000 to 25,000 clones, 65% to 85% occurring once. Losses at the gene ends were 0 bases for V and 6 bases for J; bases not matched to a gene: 9. Germline V lookup: CDR1 SGHRS, CDR2 YFSETQ. The CDR3 length is 17 residues. Here the sequenced sample was peripheral blood, taken before any cancer treatment. This sequence joins TRBV5-1 and TRBJ2-2, with TRBD1 matching 9 bases. The TCR was taken from a man aged 40-75 years with stage I lung adenocarcinoma. CDR3 DNA: TGCGCCAGCAGCTTGGGGCCGGGACAGGGATATGCCGGGGAGCTGTTTTTT. It encodes CASSLGPGQGYAGELFF.